This entry lists 5 T cell receptor beta chains sequenced from one sample in a study of blood T cell repertoires in COVID-19 (dated by TCRdb to between 2020 and 2021). Preparation of the library involved the immunoSEQ multiplex PCR assay. In its TCRdb copy, this immuneACCESS table keeps in-frame sequences only and misses some clones. Where compared with another copy, unresolved V genes explain less than half of these, and the others have no known cause. In this sample the table shows under 200,000 clones, roughly 86% of which occur a single time. In total, the top ten clones hold around 2.3% of the sample. Sample: peripheral blood. All receptors derive from a man aged 40-55 years with active or convalescent COVID-19.

The V and J genes are TRBV5-1 and TRBJ2-5; tentative D call: TRBD1 (5 bases). From germline, CDR1 is SGHRS and CDR2 YFSETQ. V was pared by 0 bases and J by 5 bases, with 17 bases between. This CDR3 comprises 16 residues. The CDR3 here is CASSLGPQGVMETQYF. CDR3 sequence (DNA): TGCGCCAGCAGCTTGGGCCCTCAGGGTGTTATGGAGACCCAGTACTTC.

The chain is built from TRBV11-2 and TRBJ1-6; 7 nucleotides line up with TRBD1. The J segment lost 7 bases and the V segment lost 2 bases, leaving 2 bases of the junction unmatched. Looked up from germline, CDR1 is SGHAT and CDR2 is FQNNGV. This CDR3 region has 14 residues. The CDR3 DNA reads as TGTGCCAGCAGCTTAAACAGGGGCAATTCACCCCTCCACTTT. It translates to CASSLNRGNSPLHF.

The chain has TRBV30 and TRBJ1-3; TRBD1 might be the D (5 bases). Per germline, CDR1 GTSNPN and CDR2 SVGIG (reference sequence). CDR3 length equals 16 residues. Trimming took off 0 bases at V and 0 bases at J, with 12 bases between the two ends. The CDR3 loop reads CAWSVVGVSSGNTIYF. The CDR3 region has the DNA TGTGCCTGGAGTGTCGTAGGGGTTAGCTCTGGAAACACCATATATTTT.

V usage is TRBV18 and J usage is TRBJ2-7; the D gene is possibly TRBD2 (5 bases). V was shortened by 0 bases and J by 4 bases, with 13 bases between the two germline ends. Germline V gene lookup returns CDR1 KGHSH and CDR2 LQKENI. This CDR3 has 15 amino acids. The CDR3 bases are TGTGCCAGCTCACCACCGTCGGTTTGGAGGTACGAGCAGTACTTC. It translates to CASSPPSVWRYEQYF.

The chain recombines TRBV5-4 with TRBJ1-1; perhaps TRBD1 as D (6 bases). This CDR3 spans 13 amino acids. The germline gives CDR1 SGHNT, CDR2 YYREEE (reference sequence). V was shortened by 4 bases and J by 1 base, with 8 bases between the two germline ends. The CDR3 protein is CASSPGQNTEAFF. For the CDR3, the DNA is TGTGCCAGCAGCCCGGGACAGAACACTGAAGCTTTCTTT.